The clone carrying this T cell receptor beta chain was seen repeatedly, ten times or more. The antigen is unknown. This record belongs to a study of blood T cells in healthy people across ages. About the research overall: Researchers report that template switching captured about one barcoded beta molecule per two T cells.

After removal of 4 bases from V and 7 bases from J, the junction contained 2 bases not matched to a gene. The CDR3 runs 14 residues. Isolated per sample were at least 6 million PBMCs. Together with a sample-barcoded 5' primer, a J-beta primer mix was included in a second PCR lasting about 7 to 11 cycles. Each cDNA was tagged by a template-switch adaptor containing 12 random nucleotides. From the 5' RACE reads, TCRdb called clonotypes with MiXCR, one entry per CDR3 protein. The data contain hundreds of thousands of distinct CDR3 sequences, roughly 32% of them singletons. Whole-study findings and limits: Strong correlation linked observed beta diversity and percent naive T cells.

The chain recombines TRBV12-3 or TRBV12-4 with TRBJ2-1; TRBD2 matches 12 bases. The sequence came from a woman at least 80 years old in good health. The sample consisted of blood. CDR3 loop: CASSSSGGVNEQFF. DNA for the CDR3: TGTGCCAGCAGTTCTAGCGGGGGGGTTAATGAGCAGTTCTTC.